Reported below is one T cell receptor beta chain. The sample belongs to a study of blood T cells in healthy people across ages. Next came a second PCR, run for about 7 to 12 cycles, which used a sample-barcoded 5' primer along with a J-beta primer mix. MiXCR, applied by TCRdb to the 5' RACE reads, yields one record per CDR3 protein. Among over a million distinct CDR3 sequences, roughly 43% were seen once, and the ten largest hold about 4%. The CDR3 contains 16 residues. The specimen was blood. The chain links TRBV21-1 to TRBJ2-7; no DNA check was done on the table's D call, TRBD1. The tail of the sequence fits TRBJ2-5 better, so the J call may be wrong. TRBV21-1 is reported as a pseudogene. The receptor comes from a woman aged 18-29 years in good health. The CDR3 reads CASSKGRGRSLETQYF. CDR3 DNA: TGTGCCAGCAGCAAAGGACGGGGCAGATCCTTAGAGACCCAGTACTTC.